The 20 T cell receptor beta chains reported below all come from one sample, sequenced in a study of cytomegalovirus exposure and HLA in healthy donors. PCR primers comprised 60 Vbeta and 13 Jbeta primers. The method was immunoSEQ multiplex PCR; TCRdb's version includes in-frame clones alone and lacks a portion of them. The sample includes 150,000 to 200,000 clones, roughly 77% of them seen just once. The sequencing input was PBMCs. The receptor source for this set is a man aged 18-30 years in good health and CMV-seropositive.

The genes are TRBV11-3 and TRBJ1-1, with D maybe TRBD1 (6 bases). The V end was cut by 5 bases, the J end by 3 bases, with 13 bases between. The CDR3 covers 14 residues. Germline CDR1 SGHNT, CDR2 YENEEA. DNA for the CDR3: TGTGCCAGCAGCCCCCGGGGGGGCGACACTGAAGCTTTCTTT. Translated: CASSPRGGDTEAFF.

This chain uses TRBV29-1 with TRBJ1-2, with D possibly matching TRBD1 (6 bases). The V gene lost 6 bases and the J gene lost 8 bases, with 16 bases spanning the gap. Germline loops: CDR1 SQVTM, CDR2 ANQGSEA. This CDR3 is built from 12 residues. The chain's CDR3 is CSVPHRDPGYTF. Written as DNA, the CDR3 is TGCAGCGTACCACACAGGGACCCCGGCTACACCTTC.

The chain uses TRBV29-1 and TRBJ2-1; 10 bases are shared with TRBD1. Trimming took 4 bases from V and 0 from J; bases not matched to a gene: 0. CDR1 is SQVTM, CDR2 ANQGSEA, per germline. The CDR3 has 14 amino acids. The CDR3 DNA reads TGCAGCGTTGGGACAGGGGGCTCCTACAATGAGCAGTTCTTC. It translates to CSVGTGGSYNEQFF.

The CDR3 DNA sequence: TGTGCCAGCAGTGAGGGAGCTAGCGGCACAGATACGCAGTATTTT. Its translation is CASSEGASGTDTQYF. The chain has TRBV6-4 and TRBJ2-3; TRBD2 is a possible D gene (6 bases). Trimming removed 3 bases at V and 1 base at J, with 11 bases between. The CDR3 is made up of 15 amino acids. Looked up from germline, CDR1 is MRHNA and CDR2 is SNTAGT.

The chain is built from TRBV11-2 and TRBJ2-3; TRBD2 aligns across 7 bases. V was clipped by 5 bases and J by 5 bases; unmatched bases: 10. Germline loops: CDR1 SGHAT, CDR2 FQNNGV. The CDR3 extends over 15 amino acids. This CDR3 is CASSPGEGEVDTQYF. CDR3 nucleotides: TGTGCCAGCAGCCCGGGGGAGGGAGAGGTAGATACGCAGTATTTT. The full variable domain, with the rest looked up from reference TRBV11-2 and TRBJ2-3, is EAGVAQSPRYKIIEKRQSVAFWCNPISGHATLYWYQQILGQGPKLLIQFQNNGVVDDSQLPKDRFSAERLKGVDSTLKIQPAKLEDSAVYLCASSPGEGEVDTQYFGPGTRLTVL.

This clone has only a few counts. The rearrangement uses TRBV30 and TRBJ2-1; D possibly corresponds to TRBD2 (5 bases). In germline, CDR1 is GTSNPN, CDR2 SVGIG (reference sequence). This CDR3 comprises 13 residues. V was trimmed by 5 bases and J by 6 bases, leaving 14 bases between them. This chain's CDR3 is CAWSVPRGNEQFF. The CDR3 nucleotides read TGTGCCTGGTCTGTCCCACGGGGCAATGAGCAGTTCTTC.

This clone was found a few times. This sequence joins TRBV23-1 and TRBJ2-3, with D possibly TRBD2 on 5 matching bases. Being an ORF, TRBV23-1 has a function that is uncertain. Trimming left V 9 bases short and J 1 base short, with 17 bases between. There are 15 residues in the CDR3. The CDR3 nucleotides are TGCGCCAGTCCGTCCCCCAGGCGGGGCACAGATACGCAGTATTTT. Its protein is CASPSPRRGTDTQYF.

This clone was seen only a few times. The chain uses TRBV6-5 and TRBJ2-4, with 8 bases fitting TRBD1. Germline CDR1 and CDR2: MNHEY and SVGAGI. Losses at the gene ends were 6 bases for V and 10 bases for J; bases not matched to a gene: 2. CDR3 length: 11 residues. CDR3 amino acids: CASRRQGIQYF. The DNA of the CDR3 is TGTGCCAGCAGGAGACAGGGGATTCAGTACTTC.

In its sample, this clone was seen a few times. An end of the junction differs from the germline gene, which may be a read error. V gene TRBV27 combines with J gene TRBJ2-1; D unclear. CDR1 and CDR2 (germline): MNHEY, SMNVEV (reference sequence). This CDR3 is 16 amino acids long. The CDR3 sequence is CARSFSAASFYNEQFF. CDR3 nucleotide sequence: TGTGCCCGCAGTTTTTCTGCGGCCAGTTTCTACAATGAGCAGTTCTTC.

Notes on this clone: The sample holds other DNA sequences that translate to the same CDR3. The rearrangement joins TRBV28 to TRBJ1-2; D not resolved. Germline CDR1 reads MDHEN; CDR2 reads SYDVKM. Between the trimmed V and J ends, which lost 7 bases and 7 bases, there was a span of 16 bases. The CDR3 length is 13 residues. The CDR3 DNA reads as TGTGCCAGCAACTCGCTGGGGAGGGTTGGCTACACCTTC. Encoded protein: CASNSLGRVGYTF.

The CDR3, as DNA: TGTGCCAGCTCCTCCCCCGCCGGGACAGACTATGGCTACACCTTC. It encodes CASSSPAGTDYGYTF. The chain recombines TRBV28 with TRBJ1-2; 7 nucleotides agree with TRBD1. Germline CDR1 MDHEN, CDR2 SYDVKM. Trimming removed 8 bases from V and 3 bases from J; junction bases left unmatched: 12. This CDR3 has 15 amino acids.

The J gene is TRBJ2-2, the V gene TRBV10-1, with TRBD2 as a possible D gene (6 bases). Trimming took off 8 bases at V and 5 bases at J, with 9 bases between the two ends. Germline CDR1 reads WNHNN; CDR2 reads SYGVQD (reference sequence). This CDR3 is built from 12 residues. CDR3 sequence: CASRGWTGELFF. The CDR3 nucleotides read TGCGCCAGCCGGGGGTGGACCGGGGAGCTGTTTTTT.

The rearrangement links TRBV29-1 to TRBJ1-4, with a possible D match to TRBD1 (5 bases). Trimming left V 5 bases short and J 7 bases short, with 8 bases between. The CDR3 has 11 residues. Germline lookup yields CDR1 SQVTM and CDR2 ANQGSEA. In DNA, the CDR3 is TGCAGCGTTCCGCAGGGTGAAAAACTGTTTTTT. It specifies CSVPQGEKLFF.

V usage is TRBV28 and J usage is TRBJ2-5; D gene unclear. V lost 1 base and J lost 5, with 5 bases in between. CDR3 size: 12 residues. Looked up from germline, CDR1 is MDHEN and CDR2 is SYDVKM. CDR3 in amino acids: CASSLSRETQYF. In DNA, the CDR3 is TGTGCCAGCAGTTTATCACGGGAGACCCAGTACTTC. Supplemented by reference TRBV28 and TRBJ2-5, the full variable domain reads DVKVTQSSRYLVKRTGEKVFLECVQDMDHENMFWYRQDPGLGLRLIYFSYDVKMKEKGDIPEGYSVSREKKERFSLILESASTNQTSMYLCASSLSRETQYFGPGTRLLVL.

The CDR3 nucleotides are TGTGCCAGCAGAACTTTAACTGATGGCTACACCTTC. It encodes CASRTLTDGYTF. This sequence joins TRBV28 and TRBJ1-2; unclear D gene. Germline CDR1 MDHEN, CDR2 SYDVKM. There are 12 residues in the CDR3. V was trimmed by 6 bases and J by 6 bases, leaving 11 bases between them.

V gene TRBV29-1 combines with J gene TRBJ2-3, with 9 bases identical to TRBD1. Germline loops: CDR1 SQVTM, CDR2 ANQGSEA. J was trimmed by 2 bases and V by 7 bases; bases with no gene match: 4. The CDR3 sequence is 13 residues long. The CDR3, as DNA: TGCAGCGCTCGGACAGGGGCCACAGATACGCAGTATTTT. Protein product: CSARTGATDTQYF.

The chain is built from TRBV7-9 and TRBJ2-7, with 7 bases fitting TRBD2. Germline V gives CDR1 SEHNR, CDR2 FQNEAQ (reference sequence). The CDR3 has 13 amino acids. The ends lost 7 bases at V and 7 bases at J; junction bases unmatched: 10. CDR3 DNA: TGTGCCAGCAACTCGGGAATGGGGGGGGAGCAGTACTTC. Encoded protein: CASNSGMGGEQYF.

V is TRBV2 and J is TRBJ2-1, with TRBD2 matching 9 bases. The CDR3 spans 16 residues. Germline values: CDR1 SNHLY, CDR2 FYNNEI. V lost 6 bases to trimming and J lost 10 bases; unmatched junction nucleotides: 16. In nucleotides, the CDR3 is TGTGCCAGCAGGCACGGGGGACTAGCCATCCTTGGCGAGCAGTTCTTC. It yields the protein CASRHGGLAILGEQFF.

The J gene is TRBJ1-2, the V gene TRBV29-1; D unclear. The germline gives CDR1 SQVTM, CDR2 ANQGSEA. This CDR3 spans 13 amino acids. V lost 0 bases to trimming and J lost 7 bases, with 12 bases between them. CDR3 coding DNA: TGCAGCGTTGAAGATGGGCCTAATATTGGCTACACCTTC. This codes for CSVEDGPNIGYTF.

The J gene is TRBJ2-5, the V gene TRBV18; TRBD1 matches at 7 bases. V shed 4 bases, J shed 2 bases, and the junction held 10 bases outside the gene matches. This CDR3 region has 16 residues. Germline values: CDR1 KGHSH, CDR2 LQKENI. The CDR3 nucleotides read TGTGCCAGCTCACAACCAGACAGGGTATTACAAGAGACCCAGTACTTC. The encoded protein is CASSQPDRVLQETQYF.